The rows below give T cell receptor beta chains drawn from one sample of a study of PD-1 blockade in mismatch repair-deficient tumors. Some clones are missing from TCRdb's copy, which holds only in-frame ones; the method was immunoSEQ multiplex PCR. Here the sample spans around 50,000 clones, around 80% being singletons. Sequences were derived from peripheral blood, sampled 4 weeks after starting pembrolizumab. The receptor set was obtained from an adult with mismatch repair-deficient cancer. Both conserved end residues are part of each CDR3. A D gene is named only where the DNA matches it firmly. Expanded clones are given a class, and other clones once, few, many or no size at all.

>TRBJ1-1|.|TRBV2|once
CASSPKGGGTEAFF
TGTGCCAGCAGCCCTAAGGGGGGAGGCACTGAAGCTTTCTTT
>TRBJ2-3|.|TRBV4-1|.
CASSRLGQTLNHLRSTDTQYF
TGCGCCAGCAGCCGGTTAGGACAGACTCTTAACCATCTCCGAAGCACAGATACGCAGTATTTT
>TRBJ1-2|.|TRBV9|few
CASSVEARDGYTF
TGTGCCAGCAGCGTGGAAGCGAGGGACGGCTACACCTTC
>TRBJ2-1|TRBD2|TRBV6-6|.
CASSRGLAGDNEQFF
TGTGCCAGCAGTAGGGGACTAGCGGGAGACAATGAGCAGTTCTTC
>TRBJ1-1|TRBD1|TRBV19|.
CASSPGDREAFF
TGTGCCAGTAGCCCCGGGGACAGGGAAGCTTTCTTT
>TRBJ2-1|.|TRBV10-3|.
CAISVGGVKDEQFF
TGTGCCATCAGTGTGGGGGGAGTAAAGGATGAGCAGTTCTTC
>TRBJ2-1|.|TRBV6-1|.
CASRKDKGNEQFF
TGTGCCAGCAGGAAAGACAAAGGCAATGAGCAGTTCTTC
>TRBJ1-1|.|TRBV6-5|.
CASSYSGSITEAFF
TGTGCCAGCAGTTACTCCGGCAGTATCACTGAAGCTTTCTTT
>TRBJ2-1|.|TRBV4-2|once
CASSQDLVGGFNEQFF
TGTGCCAGCAGCCAAGATCTCGTCGGAGGATTCAATGAGCAGTTCTTC
>TRBJ1-5|.|TRBV29-1|.
CSVGGDNQPQHF
TGCAGCGTTGGCGGGGACAATCAGCCCCAGCATTTT
>TRBJ2-1|.|TRBV7-9|.
CASSPRDTYNEQFF
TGTGCCAGCAGCCCCCGGGACACCTACAATGAGCAGTTCTTC
>TRBJ2-7|TRBD2|TRBV19|few
CASSMGGSSYEQYF
TGTGCCAGTAGTATGGGGGGGTCGTCCTACGAGCAGTACTTC
>TRBJ2-3|TRBD1|TRBV6-5|.
CASSEGTDRTDTQYF
TGTGCCAGCAGCGAGGGGACAGACCGCACAGATACGCAGTATTTT
>TRBJ2-1|.|TRBV29-1|.
CSVDDRAYNEQFF
TGCAGCGTTGATGACCGGGCCTACAATGAGCAGTTCTTC
>TRBJ1-1|.|TRBV30|.
CASQRNTEAFF
TGTGCCTCTCAGAGGAACACTGAAGCTTTCTTT
>TRBJ2-5|.|TRBV5-1|.
CASSLYGEGVTQYF
TGCGCCAGCAGCTTGTATGGTGAAGGCGTGACCCAGTACTTC
>TRBJ2-7|.|TRBV13|.
CASSERSTYEQYF
TGTGCCAGCAGTGAACGTTCTACCTACGAGCAGTACTTC
>TRBJ2-7|TRBD2|TRBV9|.
CASSDGLAGAEQYF
TGTGCCAGCAGCGACGGACTAGCGGGAGCCGAGCAGTACTTC
>TRBJ2-3|TRBD2|TRBV27|.
CASRRTSGTDTQYF
TGTGCCAGCAGGAGGACTAGCGGCACAGATACGCAGTATTTT
>TRBJ2-1|.|TRBV4-1|.
CASSQALPNEQFF
TGCGCCAGCAGCCAAGCTCTTCCCAATGAGCAGTTCTTC
>TRBJ1-1|.|TRBV11-3|.
CASSSGRTVDLTEAFF
TGTGCCAGCAGCTCGGGCCGGACAGTTGATTTAACTGAAGCTTTCTTT
>TRBJ1-2|.|TRBV7-3|.
CASSQTASGGYTF
TGTGCCAGCAGTCAGACAGCCTCTGGGGGCTACACCTTC
>TRBJ2-7|TRBD1|TRBV10-2|once
CASGDRGAEQYF
TGCGCCAGCGGGGACAGGGGGGCTGAGCAGTACTTC
>TRBJ1-1|.|TRBV6-6|.
CASSDPGTDTEAFF
TGTGCCAGCAGTGACCCGGGGACGGATACTGAAGCTTTCTTT
>TRBJ1-1|.|TRBV7-2|.
CASSLGAGLEAFF
TGTGCCAGCAGCTTAGGGGCAGGGCTAGAAGCTTTCTTT
>TRBJ1-2|.|TRBV7-2|.
CASARGGSNYGYTF
TGTGCCAGCGCCCGGGGGGGTTCTAACTATGGCTACACCTTC
>TRBJ1-2|TRBD1|TRBV29-1|.
CSAETGGDYGYTF
TGCAGCGCTGAAACAGGGGGGGACTATGGCTACACCTTC
>TRBJ2-7|.|TRBV5-6|.
CASTLGRTYEQYF
TGTGCCAGCACCTTGGGACGTACCTACGAGCAGTACTTC
>TRBJ1-5|.|TRBV27|once
CASSFRGFGQPQHF
TGTGCCAGCAGTTTTCGGGGGTTCGGTCAGCCCCAGCATTTT
>TRBJ1-4|.|TRBV19|.
CASSIPGQVEKLFF
TGTGCCAGTAGTATCCCCGGGCAAGTTGAAAAACTGTTTTTT
>TRBJ1-5|TRBD1|TRBV10-3|few
CAISNPGQDQPQHF
TGTGCCATCAGTAACCCGGGACAGGATCAGCCCCAGCATTTT
>TRBJ2-5|.|TRBV18|once
CASSRRGGQETQYF
TGTGCCAGCTCACGGAGGGGAGGCCAAGAGACCCAGTACTTC
>TRBJ1-2|.|TRBV7-2|.
CASSPRNYGYTF
TGTGCCAGCAGCCCCCGTAACTATGGCTACACCTTC
>TRBJ1-2|.|TRBV7-9|.
CASSLALDSTNYGYTF
TGTGCCAGCAGCTTAGCGTTAGACAGTACCAACTATGGCTACACCTTC
>TRBJ2-3|.|TRBV29-1|.
CSVDGAERDTQYF
TGCAGCGTTGACGGTGCGGAACGGGATACGCAGTATTTT
>TRBJ2-5|.|TRBV19|.
CASSTGATKGETQYF
TGTGCCAGTAGTACGGGGGCCACTAAGGGAGAGACCCAGTACTTC
>TRBJ2-7|.|TRBV25-1|.
CASSVGEAYEQYF
TGTGCCAGCAGTGTAGGAGAGGCCTACGAGCAGTACTTC
>TRBJ2-7|TRBD1|TRBV5-1|.
CASSLESDRGHEQYF
TGCGCCAGCAGCTTGGAGTCGGACAGGGGACACGAGCAGTACTTC
>TRBJ2-7|.|TRBV6-1|once
CASSEDSDSEQYF
TGTGCCAGCAGTGAGGACAGTGATTCCGAGCAGTACTTC
>TRBJ2-7|TRBD2|TRBV6-1|few
CASSEGRRGGVEQYF
TGTGCCAGCAGTGAAGGGCGCCGGGGGGGTGTCGAGCAGTACTTC
>TRBJ2-7|.|TRBV11-3|.
CASSLILYEQYF
TGTGCCAGCAGCTTAATTTTATACGAGCAGTACTTC
>TRBJ2-1|.|TRBV2|.
CAWDAVEYNEQFF
TGTGCCTGGGACGCGGTTGAGTACAATGAGCAGTTCTTC
>TRBJ2-7|TRBD1|TRBV27|.
CASSRKDRGLVYEQYF
TGTGCCAGCAGTCGAAAAGACAGGGGGCTGGTCTACGAGCAGTACTTC
>TRBJ1-2|.|TRBV4-3|.
CASSQASPWEGVDGYTF
TGCGCCAGCAGCCAAGCTTCCCCCTGGGAGGGAGTTGATGGCTACACCTTC
>TRBJ2-3|.|TRBV19|.
CASSRSPGDTQYF
TGTGCCAGCAGCCGCTCCCCGGGGGATACGCAGTATTTT
>TRBJ1-1|TRBD1|TRBV7-3|.
CASSKDRDTEAFF
TGTGCCAGCAGCAAGGACAGGGACACTGAAGCTTTCTTT
>TRBJ2-7|.|TRBV10-2|.
CASNHALLDEQYF
TGCGCCAGCAATCACGCTCTCCTGGACGAGCAGTACTTC
>TRBJ2-7|TRBD2|TRBV19|.
CASSYSTGTSVDEQYF
TGTGCCAGTAGTTACAGTACCGGGACTAGCGTTGACGAGCAGTACTTC
>TRBJ2-7|.|TRBV13|.
CASSLGAKQGVYEQYF
TGTGCCAGCAGCTTAGGCGCGAAACAGGGAGTGTACGAGCAGTACTTC
>TRBJ1-5|.|TRBV2|once
CASSEENVQPQHF
TGTGCCAGCAGTGAAGAGAACGTTCAGCCCCAGCATTTT